The entry below describes one T cell receptor beta chain. Trimming removed 0 bases from V and 2 bases from J, with 7 bases in between. CDR3 length: 14 residues. In germline, CDR1 is MNHEY, CDR2 SVGAGI. This entry is derived from a study of blood T cell repertoires in COVID-19. Sequencing used immunoSEQ multiplex PCR; TCRdb keeps in-frame clones, though not all of them. This table has 150,000 to 200,000 clones, around 80% appearing once. The sample comprised PBMCs or T cells enriched from blood (not recorded which). This chain joins TRBV6-5 and TRBJ1-2, with unresolved D. The sequence came from a woman aged 45-60 years with acute COVID-19. CDR3 loop: CASSYSAGNYGYTF. The CDR3 DNA sequence: TGTGCCAGCAGTTACTCGGCGGGGAACTATGGCTACACCTTC.